This TCR beta chain was sequenced during a study of T cells after yellow fever vaccination. In the study overall: Fractions of limited cellularity were prepared by means of SMART-Seq v4 Ultra Low Input. Findings and limits, study-wide: Primary-vaccination clones mostly resurfaced post-booster (96% CD4, approximately 87% CD8). Weaker overall was a secondary response that nonetheless peaked faster, on day 5 versus 15.

TCR cDNA was made by 5'RACE template switching, adding a universal primer site and UMIs. TCRdb independently ran MiXCR on the 5' RACE reads; one entry per CDR3 protein. The profile covers hundreds of thousands of distinct CDR3 sequences, with 19% appearing a single time and 14% taken by the ten largest. Germline CDR1 and CDR2: MNHEY and SMNVEV (reference sequence). Trimming took 2 bases from V and 3 from J, leaving 8 bases between them. This CDR3 comprises 13 residues. This clonotype was found a few times. Its antigen is not identified. This material consisted of PBMCs, taken 15 days after the yellow fever booster vaccination. V gene TRBV27 combines with J gene TRBJ2-7; D is possibly TRBD1 (6 bases). The clonotype comes from a man aged 30 to 39 who received the YFV17D yellow fever vaccine. This CDR3 is CASSLRGIYEQYF. In nucleotides, the CDR3 is TGTGCCAGCAGTTTAAGGGGGATCTACGAGCAGTACTTC.